Listed below are T cell receptor beta chains from one sample, sequenced in a study of CD8 T cells in Susac syndrome. TCRdb ran MiXCR on the immunoSEQ multiplex PCR reads and lists one entry per CDR3 protein. Of some 300,000 distinct CDR3 sequences listed, around 85% were seen once; the top ten hold roughly 0.22%. The material sequenced was CD8+ T cells from PBMCs. Receptor source: a human donor with multiple sclerosis. Each CDR3 is given with its conserved first and last residue. The order of the fields is J gene, CDR3 length, clone size, D gene, V gene, CDR3 DNA, CDR3 protein. A D gene is named only where the DNA matches it firmly. Clone size is given for some rows only: seen once, a few or many times, or a class if the clone is expanded.

TRBJ1-4	14	once	-	TRBV12-3/TRBV12-4	TGTGCCAGCAGCACGCCGGGGGGGAATGAAAAACTGTTTTTT	CASSTPGGNEKLFF
TRBJ1-4	13	-	-	TRBV27	TGTGCCAGCAGTTTTGGGGGACATGAAAAACTGTTTTTT	CASSFGGHEKLFF
TRBJ2-1	16	few	TRBD1	TRBV6-2/TRBV6-3	TGTGCCAGCAGTTACCCGGTACGGACAGGGGGCGATGAGCAGTTCTTC	CASSYPVRTGGDEQFF
TRBJ1-1	12	-	-	TRBV11-2	TGTGCCAGTAAGACAGGGAACACTGAAGCTTTCTTT	CASKTGNTEAFF
TRBJ1-1	13	-	-	TRBV30	TGTGCCTGGAGTGTTGGCTTCCCAAACGGCGCTTTCTTT	CAWSVGFPNGAFF
TRBJ2-1	16	-	TRBD2	TRBV10-3	TGTGCCATCAGCGGGTTCCTAGCGGCCTCCTACAATGAGCAGTTCTTC	CAISGFLAASYNEQFF
TRBJ2-3	17	-	-	TRBV10-1	TGCGCCAGCAGTGAGTTTCGAAGCGGCCATAGTGCAGATACGCAGTATTTT	CASSEFRSGHSADTQYF
TRBJ1-2	12	-	-	TRBV30	TGTGCCTGGGCCCTCGGGGACTATGGCTACACCTTC	CAWALGDYGYTF
TRBJ2-2	17	few	TRBD2	TRBV5-4	TGTGCCAGCAGCTTTCGTAGCGGGGCCGCGAACACCGGGGAGCTGTTTTTT	CASSFRSGAANTGELFF
TRBJ1-5	11	-	-	TRBV6-1	TGTGCCAGCATGGACCCTCAGCCCCAGCATTTT	CASMDPQPQHF
TRBJ1-1	15	-	-	TRBV30	TGTGCCTGGAGTGTAATCGGGACGGTTAACACTGAAGCTTTCTTT	CAWSVIGTVNTEAFF
TRBJ2-1	17	-	-	TRBV6-2/TRBV6-3	TGTGCCAGCAGTTACGCGGGATTGGCGGCCTCTAGGGATGAGCAGTTCTTC	CASSYAGLAASRDEQFF
TRBJ2-3	15	-	TRBD1	TRBV4-3	TGCGCCAGCAGCCAATGGGACAGGGGAATAGATACGCAGTATTTT	CASSQWDRGIDTQYF
TRBJ2-2	15	-	-	TRBV24-1	TGTGCCACCAGTGATTTGCCACAAACTGGCGGGGAGCTGTTTTTT	CATSDLPQTGGELFF
TRBJ2-2	16	-	-	TRBV5-1	TGCGCCAGCAGCGGAAGAGGAGAAGGAGGCGCCGGGGAGCTGTTTTTT	CASSGRGEGGAGELFF
TRBJ1-1	14	-	TRBD1	TRBV30	TGTGCCTGGAGTGTACGGACAGGGGCGACTGAAGCTTTCTTT	CAWSVRTGATEAFF
TRBJ2-7	15	once	TRBD2	TRBV19	TGTGCCAGTAGTATGGGGAGCGGGAACCTCTACGAGCAGTACTTC	CASSMGSGNLYEQYF
TRBJ2-2	14	-	-	TRBV5-1	TGCGCCAGCAGCTTCGCACGGAACACCGGGGAGCTGTTTTTT	CASSFARNTGELFF
TRBJ2-7	14	-	-	TRBV5-4	TGTGCCAGCAGCTTACAGGGTTCAACCTACGAGCAGTACTTC	CASSLQGSTYEQYF
TRBJ1-5	12	-	-	TRBV10-3	TGTGCCATCAGTGAGTCGTCTCAGCCCCAGCATTTT	CAISESSQPQHF
TRBJ2-7	11	-	-	TRBV29-1	TGCAGCGTTTCAGAGTCCTACGAGCAGTACTTC	CSVSESYEQYF
TRBJ2-3	15	-	TRBD2	TRBV29-1	TGCAGCGCCACCGGACTAGCGGGAGTCCGAGATACGCAGTATTTT	CSATGLAGVRDTQYF
TRBJ2-3	17	few	-	TRBV4-3	TGCGCCAGCAGCCACACCCTCGGGTCCTCTAGCACAGATACGCAGTATTTT	CASSHTLGSSSTDTQYF
TRBJ2-1	15	-	-	TRBV15	TGTGCCACCAAGAAGGAGCGAATCTCCTACAATGAGCAGTTCTTC	CATKKERISYNEQFF
TRBJ1-5	18	-	TRBD1	TRBV28	TGTGCCAGCAGTTTATTCTCTTTGCGACAGGGGAACAATCAGCCCCAGCATTTT	CASSLFSLRQGNNQPQHF
TRBJ1-1	14	-	-	TRBV29-1	TGCAGCGTTGATCGCGCCGGGTCTAACACTGAAGCTTTCTTT	CSVDRAGSNTEAFF
TRBJ2-7	15	-	TRBD2	TRBV7-9	TGTGCCAGCAGCATACCGGGACTAGCGAGGAACGAGCAGTACTTC	CASSIPGLARNEQYF
TRBJ2-2	14	-	TRBD1	TRBV11-3	TGTGCCAGCAGCAGGGGACAGGCCTCCGGGGAGCTGTTTTTT	CASSRGQASGELFF
TRBJ1-1	14	-	-	TRBV2	TGTGCCAGCAGACGGTCGCAGACGAACACTGAAGCTTTCTTT	CASRRSQTNTEAFF
TRBJ2-3	16	once	TRBD1	TRBV24-1	TGTGCCACCAGTGATCGGACAGGGGGCGATCCAGATACGCAGTATTTT	CATSDRTGGDPDTQYF
TRBJ2-2	16	-	TRBD1	TRBV6-5	TGTGCCAGCAGTTTAGGGTTCCAGGGGGCTCCCGGGGAGCTGTTTTTT	CASSLGFQGAPGELFF
TRBJ2-3	16	few	TRBD2	TRBV4-3	TGCGCCAGCAGCCAAGAAAGCGGGAGTAATACAGATACGCAGTATTTT	CASSQESGSNTDTQYF
TRBJ2-3	16	-	-	TRBV5-6	TGTGCCAGCAGCCCAGAGCCAGGGGACCGCACAGATACGCAGTATTTT	CASSPEPGDRTDTQYF
TRBJ2-7	13	-	TRBD1	TRBV29-1	TGCAGCGTTGGACAGGGGGGGTTCGGCGAGCAGTACTTC	CSVGQGGFGEQYF
TRBJ1-5	14	-	-	TRBV2	TGTGCCAGCAGTGAGGGGGGGTCGCGGCAGCCCCAGCATTTT	CASSEGGSRQPQHF
TRBJ1-1	13	-	-	TRBV4-3	TGCGCCAGCAGCCAAGATGAGAGCACTGAAGCTTTCTTT	CASSQDESTEAFF
TRBJ1-2	16	-	-	TRBV15	TGTGCCACCAGCAGAGGGGGGGAGAAAACCGGCATTGGCTACACCTTC	CATSRGGEKTGIGYTF
TRBJ2-7	11	-	-	TRBV7-9	TGTGCCAGCAGCTTCGCGACGGAGCAGTACTTC	CASSFATEQYF
TRBJ2-4	15	-	TRBD2	TRBV15	TGTGCCACCAGCAAAGCCCGGGAGGGCCTTGACATTCAGTACTTC	CATSKAREGLDIQYF
TRBJ2-5	13	-	-	TRBV28	TGTGCCAGCAGTTTTAGGCCGAGAGAGACCCAGTACTTC	CASSFRPRETQYF
TRBJ2-7	14	few	-	TRBV27	TGTGCCAGCAGTTTCGGGCTGCAGAAGTTGGAGCAGTACTTC	CASSFGLQKLEQYF